Listed here is a single TCR beta chain. Its cognate antigen is unknown. A universal primer site and UMIs were added as TCR cDNA was made by 5'RACE template switching. One entry per CDR3 protein, called by TCRdb with MiXCR from the 5' RACE reads. The data show approximately 580,000 distinct CDR3 sequences, about a sixth seen once. Per germline, CDR1 MNHEY and CDR2 SMNVEV (reference sequence). CDR3 length: 11 residues. Unmatched junction bases numbered 2, after V lost 7 bases and J lost 5 bases. This sample was included in a study of T cells after yellow fever vaccination. Overall study results and limits: The secondary response showed a weaker magnitude and a faster peak, day 5 versus 15.

Sequencing used PBMCs, obtained 5 days after the first yellow fever vaccination. This TCR was sampled from a young man who received the YFV17D yellow fever vaccine. This chain joins TRBV27 and TRBJ2-7; TRBD1 matches 7 bases. The CDR3 coding sequence is TGTGCCAGCACGACAGGGCACGAGCAGTACTTC. Its protein product is CASTTGHEQYF.